This T cell receptor (beta chain) was recovered during a study of human T cells and chemical hapten exposure. The CDR3 has 17 residues. Germline V CDR1 and CDR2: MDHEN, SYDVKM. V was trimmed by 1 base and J by 1 base, leaving 15 bases between them. As for time point: pre-sensitization, week 0. The treatment is: therapeutic diphenylcyclopropenone sensitization with weekly scalp DPC. Researchers extracted total RNA from unfractionated whole blood. The study's findings and limits: Versus controls, expanded TCRs had significantly more large CDR3 similarity clusters. The study found that DPC sensitization did not change TCRs above 1 in 1000 frequency.

TCRdb independently ran MiXCR on the RACE reads; one entry per CDR3 protein. The profile shows some 360,000 distinct CDR3 sequences, approximately 5.1% of them singletons. This clonotype has more than one count but fewer than ten. No antigen is known for it. The sequencing used whole blood, collected in connection with sensitization to the hapten diphenylcyclopropenone (DPC). The chain recombines TRBV28 with TRBJ2-3; D not certain. This clonotype was sampled from a woman aged 50 to 60 with alopecia areata. Some clones in this sample may be carry-over from other donors' samples. DNA of the CDR3: TGTGCCAGCAGTTTATCCCTGCCCAGTTGGGGCACAGATACGCAGTATTTT. The encoded protein is CASSLSLPSWGTDTQYF.